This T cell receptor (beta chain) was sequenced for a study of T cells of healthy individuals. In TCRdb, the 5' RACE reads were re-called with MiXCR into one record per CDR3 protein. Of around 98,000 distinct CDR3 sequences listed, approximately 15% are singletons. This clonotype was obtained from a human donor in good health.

The CDR3 nucleotides are TGTGCCAGCAGTTACTCGAAGCGCTCCAATGAGCAGTTCTTC. Its protein is CASSYSKRSNEQFF. V is TRBV6-2 or TRBV6-3 and J is TRBJ2-1; D gene unclear. From germline, CDR1 is MNHEY and CDR2 SVGEGT. V lost 0 bases and J lost 6, with 9 bases in between. The CDR3 length is 14 residues.